The sample holds one count of the clone carrying this T cell receptor (beta chain). From germline, CDR1 is KGHSH and CDR2 LQKENI. The CDR3 runs to 14 residues. V was trimmed by 3 bases and J by 1 base, leaving 6 bases between them. This entry comes from a study of blood T cell repertoires in COVID-19. Study-wide background: The study drew acute and convalescent COVID-19 samples from the United States, Italy and Spain.

As originally analysed: Cell counts per sample came from amplifying reference gene primers. Generated by immunoSEQ multiplex PCR, the TCRdb table keeps only in-frame clones and is missing some. That table is the source of V, J and clone size, and D and trimming were worked out from the DNA. The data show roughly 97,000 clones, just over 90% seen once. The source is a man in his sixties with acute or convalescent COVID-19. This chain links TRBV18 with TRBJ2-2, with D possibly matching TRBD1 (5 bases). Sequences were obtained from peripheral blood. CDR3 region: CASSPTENTGELFF. CDR3 sequence (DNA): TGTGCCAGCTCACCGACAGAGAACACCGGGGAGCTGTTTTTT.